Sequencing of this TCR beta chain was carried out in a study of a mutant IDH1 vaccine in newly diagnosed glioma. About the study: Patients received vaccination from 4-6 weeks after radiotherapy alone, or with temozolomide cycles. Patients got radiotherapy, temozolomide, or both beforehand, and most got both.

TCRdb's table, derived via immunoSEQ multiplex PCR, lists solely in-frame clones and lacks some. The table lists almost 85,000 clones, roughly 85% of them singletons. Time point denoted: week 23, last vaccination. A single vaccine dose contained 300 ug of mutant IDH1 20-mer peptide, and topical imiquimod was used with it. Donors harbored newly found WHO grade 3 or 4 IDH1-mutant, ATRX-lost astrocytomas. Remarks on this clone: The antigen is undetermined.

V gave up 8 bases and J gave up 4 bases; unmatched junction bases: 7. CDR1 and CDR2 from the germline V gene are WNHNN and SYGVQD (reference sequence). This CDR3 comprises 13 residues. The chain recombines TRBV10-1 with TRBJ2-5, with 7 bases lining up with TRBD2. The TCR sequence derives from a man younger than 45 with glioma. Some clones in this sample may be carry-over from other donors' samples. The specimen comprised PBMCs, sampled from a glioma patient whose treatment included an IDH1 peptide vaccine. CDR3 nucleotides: TGCGCCAGCTCCCCAGGGAGGGTAGAGACCCAGTACTTC. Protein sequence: CASSPGRVETQYF.